Listed below are T cell receptor beta chains from one sample, sequenced in a study of PD-1 blockade in classical Hodgkin lymphoma. Only in-frame clones appear in the TCRdb table, and some are missing; sequencing was by immunoSEQ multiplex PCR. In the table there are approximately 16,000 clones, about 89% of which are singletons. The specimen was CD8+ T cells from blood, collected before the fourth cycle of nivolumab. Receptor source: a human donor with classical Hodgkin lymphoma. Each CDR3 is given with its conserved first and last residue. Each record gives: D gene, clone size, V gene, J gene, CDR3 DNA, CDR3 protein. The D gene is left open where the match is weak. Size is omitted from some rows. Given values are once, few, many or a class for expanded clones.

-	-	TRBV9	TRBJ1-2	TGTGCCAGCAGCGAGGTAGCAATAGGGACAACGAACTATGGCTACACCTTC	CASSEVAIGTTNYGYTF
TRBD2	-	TRBV4-1	TRBJ2-5	TGCGCCAGCAGCCCGAATAGCGGGGGACAAGAGACCCAGTACTTC	CASSPNSGGQETQYF
-	few	TRBV4-1	TRBJ2-2	TGCGCCAGCAGCCAAATAGACGGGGAGCTGTTTTTT	CASSQIDGELFF
-	-	TRBV21-1	TRBJ2-2	TGTGCCAGCAGCAAAGCTGTGATCGACAGGGGGCAGAGGGAGCTGTTTTTT	CASSKAVIDRGQRELFF
-	-	TRBV29-1	TRBJ2-7	TGCAGCGTTGAGGATTCCCCCTCCTACGAGCAGTACTTC	CSVEDSPSYEQYF
TRBD1	-	TRBV28	TRBJ1-1	TGTGCCAGCAGTTTGGGGGGGGCGACAGGGTACCGCTGGACTGAAGCTTTCTTT	CASSLGGATGYRWTEAFF
-	-	TRBV6-5	TRBJ2-1	TGTGCCAGCAGTTACGGGGCTAGCACCAAGGATGAGCAGTTCTTC	CASSYGASTKDEQFF
-	-	TRBV14	TRBJ2-5	TGTGCCAGCAGCCAAGACGGGTCCTGGGAGACCCAGTACTTC	CASSQDGSWETQYF
TRBD1	-	TRBV2	TRBJ1-5	TGTGCCAGCAGTGGAACGCCCGGACAGGGAAGCAATCAGCCCCAGCATTTT	CASSGTPGQGSNQPQHF
-	-	TRBV5-1	TRBJ2-1	TGCGCCAGCAGCTTGGCCAACAATGAGCAGTTCTTC	CASSLANNEQFF
-	-	TRBV29-1	TRBJ2-7	TGCAGCGTTGCCAGTCCCTACGAGCAGTACTTC	CSVASPYEQYF
TRBD1	-	TRBV6-1	TRBJ2-7	TGTGCCAGCCACCAGACAGGGGGCCCCTACGAGCAGTACTTC	CASHQTGGPYEQYF
-	-	TRBV13	TRBJ2-5	TGTGCCAGCAGCGTAGGGGAGTTAGAGACCCAGTACTTC	CASSVGELETQYF
-	-	TRBV5-1	TRBJ1-1	TGCGCCAGCAGCTTGTCGCTGAACACTGAAGCTTTCTTT	CASSLSLNTEAFF
TRBD1	-	TRBV5-5	TRBJ2-7	TGTGCCAGCAGCTGGGACAGGGGCGGCTACGAGCAGTACTTC	CASSWDRGGYEQYF
-	-	TRBV7-9	TRBJ2-3	TGTGCCAGCAGCTTAGCCGGCGCGGCCACAGATACGCAGTATTTT	CASSLAGAATDTQYF
-	-	TRBV28	TRBJ2-2	TGTGCCAGCAGTTTAGGGAACACCGGGGAGCTGTTTTTT	CASSLGNTGELFF
TRBD2	-	TRBV27	TRBJ2-7	TGTGCCAGCAGTTTATCCGCCCTAGCGGGAGGCTCCTACGAGCAGTACTTC	CASSLSALAGGSYEQYF
-	-	TRBV9	TRBJ1-3	TGTGCCAGCGGGGGAAACACCATATATTTT	CASGGNTIYF
-	-	TRBV4-1	TRBJ2-2	TGCGCCAGCAGCCAATTAGGGGCGGAGACCGGGGAGCTGTTTTTT	CASSQLGAETGELFF
-	-	TRBV10-2	TRBJ2-5	TGCGCCAGCAGTGCAGGGGCGGGGGAGACCCAGTACTTC	CASSAGAGETQYF
-	-	TRBV4-1	TRBJ1-5	TGCGCCAGCAGCCAAGTTCGGCAGGGGATTAATCAGCCCCAGCATTTT	CASSQVRQGINQPQHF